This T cell receptor beta chain was identified in a study of T cell responses to AZD1222 COVID-19 vaccine (dated by TCRdb to the early 2020s). Study-level background: A total of under 250 trial participants underwent TCR sequencing, of whom about 200 had received two doses of AZD1222 and about 25 had received two doses of the MenACWY control vaccine. Trial participants were enrolled by age into 18-55, 56-69 and 70-plus year subgroups, with about 150, 27 and 61 TCR-sequenced participants respectively. What the authors observed across the whole study: In the small 56-69-year group, the increase in depth fell short of significance, most likely because of low power. Because no samples from the day 14 peak response were available, repertoires could be characterized only after the peak T cell response. Conclusions about previously exposed vaccinees are limited because only six or seven AZD1222 recipients were SARS-CoV-2 seropositive at baseline. Spike-specific TCR breadth and depth rose significantly after two AZD1222 doses compared with day 0 and with MenACWY recipients. Reportedly, almost half of the unique spike-specific TCRs recognized epitopes lying outside the regions that are mutated in the B.1.351 and B.1.1.7 variants. CD4 TCRs associated with the vaccine covered the entire spike protein, and the dominant responses were in regions 160-218 and 743-854. Most participants were white British and females outnumbered males, and the authors suggested that clonal diversity may have been underestimated.

This clone has just one count. Its antigen remains undetermined. Per-nucleotide qualities are absent, and no much larger clonotype sits a single base away. The germline V end is reduced by 5 bases and the J end by 4 bases; junction bases left unmatched: 8. Counted from cysteine to phenylalanine, this CDR3 has 15 amino acids. Here the CDR3 DNA is all that survives: 45 bases in frame from base 1. CDR1 and CDR2, looked up from the germline V gene, are SGHTA and FQGNSA. The CDR3 regions of human TCRbeta chains were analyzed by immunosequencing. On the authors' methods: Repertoire TCRs were checked for matches against a reference library of SARS-CoV-2-specific TCRs that had been generated using the MIRA antigen-specificity platform. Breadth meant the fraction of unique TCRs that were SARS-CoV-2-associated, whereas depth meant the fraction of total T cells that were SARS-CoV-2-associated. Each spike-specific TCR was assigned to its reactive spike region and to a CD4 or CD8 class using the MIRA data. Log10-transformed breadth and depth values were compared by one-way ANOVA with Sidak's multiple comparisons tests. What TCRdb holds here is the immuneACCESS table cut down to in-frame rearrangements. Part of the clones is not present; checked against another copy, under half of the missing clones reflect an unresolved V gene, and the others are unexplained. V and J calls and clone size are given by that table; D and trimming were obtained from the DNA. The sample table records roughly 120,000 clones; approximately 91% of these occur just once. The top ten hold around 13% of the sample.

Sample time point, as interpreted from the label and publication: baseline before first vaccination. The treatment or condition label of this sample denotes: meningococcal conjugate vaccine given as trial control. Vaccinee samples were obtained from the UK trials COV001 and COV002, which included a single-blind randomized controlled phase 2/3 trial of AZD1222 (ChAdOx1 nCoV-19) in healthy adults. Trial participant PBMC samples were collected at day 0 and day 28 after the second dose for TCRbeta chain sequencing. The specimen was peripheral blood, collected on day 0 of MenACWY control vaccination. The clonotype originates from an adult in good health. The sequence links TRBV7-2 to TRBJ2-5, with 9 bases in between that match TRBD2. The CDR3 here reads CASSPPSSGTETQYF. The DNA reads as follows: TGTGCCAGCAGCCCCCCCTCTAGCGGGACAGAGACCCAGTACTTC. This CDR3, with the reference TRBV7-2 and TRBJ2-5 proteins standing in past its ends, gives the full variable domain GAGVSQSPSNKVTEKGKDVELRCDPISGHTALYWYRQSLGQGLEFLIYFQGNSAPDKSGLPSDRFSAERTGGSVSTLTIQRTQQEDSAVYLCASSPPSSGTETQYFGPGTRLLVL.